These T cell receptor beta chains were read from a single sample in a study of blood T cells in healthy people across ages. Each CDR3 protein is one row after TCRdb ran MiXCR on the 5' RACE reads. The sample includes 450,000 to 700,000 distinct CDR3 sequences, approximately 25% of them seen just once. Sequenced sample: blood. The receptors originated from a woman in her 70s in good health. Both conserved end residues are part of each CDR3. The D gene is left open where the match is weak. Not every row has a clone size; where given, it reads once, few, many or a size class.

clone_size: -
v_call: TRBV7-9
j_call: TRBJ2-3
d_call: -
cdr3_nt: TGTGCCAGCAGCTTAGTGCCAACAGGGCCGGAAAAACCCTACACAGATACGCAGTATTTT
cdr3_aa: CASSLVPTGPEKPYTDTQYF

clone_size: once
v_call: TRBV10-3
j_call: TRBJ2-1
d_call: TRBD2
cdr3_nt: TGTGCCATCAGCGAGGGACTAGCGGGGGGGCGGGAGCAGTTCTTC
cdr3_aa: CAISEGLAGGREQFF

clone_size: few
v_call: TRBV29-1
j_call: TRBJ2-5
d_call: TRBD2
cdr3_nt: TGCAGCGTTGCGGGACTAGCGGGGGGGTCAGAGACCCAGTACTTC
cdr3_aa: CSVAGLAGGSETQYF

clone_size: -
v_call: TRBV29-1
j_call: TRBJ1-5
d_call: -
cdr3_nt: TGCAGCGTTGTCTTCGGGTCGGGCAATCAGCCCCAGCATTTT
cdr3_aa: CSVVFGSGNQPQHF

clone_size: -
v_call: TRBV7-3
j_call: TRBJ1-2
d_call: TRBD1
cdr3_nt: TGTGCCAGCAGCCGCGGACAGGGAGATGGCTACACCTTC
cdr3_aa: CASSRGQGDGYTF

clone_size: -
v_call: TRBV29-1
j_call: TRBJ2-1
d_call: -
cdr3_nt: TGCACTCTGGGGGGCAGGGCGAACAATGAGCAGTTCTTC
cdr3_aa: CTLGGRANNEQFF

clone_size: few
v_call: TRBV5-1
j_call: TRBJ1-1
d_call: -
cdr3_nt: TGCGCCAGCAGCTTGGATGGGGGAAGAACTGAAGCTTTCTTT
cdr3_aa: CASSLDGGRTEAFF

clone_size: -
v_call: TRBV20-1
j_call: TRBJ2-5
d_call: -
cdr3_nt: TGCAGTGCTGACCCATCGGGGGCCACCGGGAGAGAGACCCAGTACTTC
cdr3_aa: CSADPSGATGRETQYF

clone_size: -
v_call: TRBV5-1
j_call: TRBJ1-1
d_call: -
cdr3_nt: TGCGCCAGCAGCACGCGCCTCAGGGTCACTGAAGCTTTCTTT
cdr3_aa: CASSTRLRVTEAFF

clone_size: few
v_call: TRBV20-1
j_call: TRBJ1-4
d_call: -
cdr3_nt: TGCAGTGCCGTTTGGGGGGGGAATGAAAAACTGTTTTTT
cdr3_aa: CSAVWGGNEKLFF

clone_size: few
v_call: TRBV20-1
j_call: TRBJ2-7
d_call: -
cdr3_nt: TGCAGTGCTAGACCCCATTCCGGCCCCTACGAGCAGTACTTC
cdr3_aa: CSARPHSGPYEQYF

clone_size: many
v_call: TRBV29-1
j_call: TRBJ2-3
d_call: -
cdr3_nt: TGCAGCGTTGTCGGGGCGGGGAGCACAGATACGCAGTATTTT
cdr3_aa: CSVVGAGSTDTQYF

clone_size: -
v_call: TRBV12-3/TRBV12-4
j_call: TRBJ1-1
d_call: -
cdr3_nt: TGTGCCTGCAGCCCCCCCCAGGAGCCCACTGAAGCTTTCTTT
cdr3_aa: CACSPPQEPTEAFF

clone_size: few
v_call: TRBV5-6
j_call: TRBJ1-1
d_call: TRBD1
cdr3_nt: TGTGCCAGCAGCTTGTACGACAGGGTGAACACTGAAGCTTTCTTT
cdr3_aa: CASSLYDRVNTEAFF

clone_size: -
v_call: TRBV27
j_call: TRBJ1-2
d_call: TRBD1
cdr3_nt: TGTGCCAGCAGCGCAGGGGGCTCCGGGTATGGCTACACCTTC
cdr3_aa: CASSAGGSGYGYTF

clone_size: few
v_call: TRBV5-1
j_call: TRBJ2-5
d_call: TRBD2
cdr3_nt: TGCGCCAGCAGCTTGGCAGCGGGGATACAAGAGACCCAGTACTTC
cdr3_aa: CASSLAAGIQETQYF

clone_size: -
v_call: TRBV4-2
j_call: TRBJ1-2
d_call: TRBD1
cdr3_nt: TGTGCCAGCAGCCAAACCGGACAGGGAGCCTTCTATGGCTACACCTTC
cdr3_aa: CASSQTGQGAFYGYTF

clone_size: -
v_call: TRBV29-1
j_call: TRBJ2-1
d_call: TRBD1
cdr3_nt: TGCGGCGTGGGGACAGGGGGCAATGAGCAGTTCTTC
cdr3_aa: CGVGTGGNEQFF

clone_size: few
v_call: TRBV4-1
j_call: TRBJ1-5
d_call: -
cdr3_nt: TGCGCCAGCAGCCAAGGGAGCGTGGGAGGTCAGCCCCAGCATTTT
cdr3_aa: CASSQGSVGGQPQHF

clone_size: -
v_call: TRBV7-2
j_call: TRBJ2-3
d_call: TRBD2
cdr3_nt: TGTGCCAGCAGCCCCGAAGCGGGACCCACAGATACGCAGTATTTT
cdr3_aa: CASSPEAGPTDTQYF

clone_size: -
v_call: TRBV12-3/TRBV12-4
j_call: TRBJ2-3
d_call: -
cdr3_nt: TGTGCCAGCAGTTTGGGGGGGGCAAAGGGAGATACGCAGTATTTT
cdr3_aa: CASSLGGAKGDTQYF

clone_size: -
v_call: TRBV7-2
j_call: TRBJ1-6
d_call: -
cdr3_nt: TGTGCCAGCGACCTGGGGGTGGGGCGGTCACCCCTCCACTTT
cdr3_aa: CASDLGVGRSPLHF

clone_size: few
v_call: TRBV5-6
j_call: TRBJ1-6
d_call: -
cdr3_nt: TGTGCCAGCAGCCCTGGACTGGGCGATTCACCCCTCCACTTT
cdr3_aa: CASSPGLGDSPLHF

clone_size: few
v_call: TRBV6-6
j_call: TRBJ2-1
d_call: TRBD2
cdr3_nt: TGTGCCAGCAGACATACTAGCGACTCCTACAATGAGCAGTTCTTC
cdr3_aa: CASRHTSDSYNEQFF

clone_size: -
v_call: TRBV27
j_call: TRBJ2-5
d_call: TRBD2
cdr3_nt: TGTGCTACCTGGACTAGCGGGAGTTCGGAGACCCAGTACTTC
cdr3_aa: CATWTSGSSETQYF

clone_size: -
v_call: TRBV28
j_call: TRBJ2-3
d_call: -
cdr3_nt: TGTGCCAGCAGTGCAGTCACAGATACGCAGTATTTT
cdr3_aa: CASSAVTDTQYF

clone_size: few
v_call: TRBV11-2
j_call: TRBJ1-2
d_call: TRBD1
cdr3_nt: TGTGCCAGCAGCTCAAAGGACAGGGCGGGCTACACCTTC
cdr3_aa: CASSSKDRAGYTF

clone_size: -
v_call: TRBV7-3
j_call: TRBJ2-7
d_call: TRBD2
cdr3_nt: TGTGCCAGCAGCTTAAACGGGGGGGGGACCTACGAGCAGTACTTC
cdr3_aa: CASSLNGGGTYEQYF

clone_size: -
v_call: TRBV11-2
j_call: TRBJ1-2
d_call: -
cdr3_nt: TGTGCCAGCAGCTTAGAGGCAACTCGGAGTCTTGGCTACACCTTC
cdr3_aa: CASSLEATRSLGYTF

clone_size: -
v_call: TRBV7-9
j_call: TRBJ2-5
d_call: -
cdr3_nt: TGTGCCAGCAGCTCATGGGGACTGGTCCAAGAGACCCAGTACTTC
cdr3_aa: CASSSWGLVQETQYF

clone_size: -
v_call: TRBV29-1
j_call: TRBJ1-2
d_call: TRBD1
cdr3_nt: TGCAGCGTTGTACAGGGGAAGGGCGGCTACACCTTC
cdr3_aa: CSVVQGKGGYTF

clone_size: -
v_call: TRBV7-3
j_call: TRBJ2-1
d_call: -
cdr3_nt: TGTGCCAGCAGCTCTTCCCCGGGGACCTACAATGAGCAGTTCTTC
cdr3_aa: CASSSSPGTYNEQFF

clone_size: -
v_call: TRBV11-2
j_call: TRBJ1-2
d_call: -
cdr3_nt: TGTGCCAGCAGCTTAGAAGGCAGGGTGGGGAATGGCTACACCTTC
cdr3_aa: CASSLEGRVGNGYTF

clone_size: few
v_call: TRBV5-1
j_call: TRBJ1-5
d_call: -
cdr3_nt: TGCGCCAGCAGCCATAACCCAGGGGGCAATCAGCCCCAGCATTTT
cdr3_aa: CASSHNPGGNQPQHF

clone_size: few
v_call: TRBV20-1
j_call: TRBJ1-2
d_call: -
cdr3_nt: TGCAGTGCTAGGACGATTGGCTACACCTTC
cdr3_aa: CSARTIGYTF

clone_size: -
v_call: TRBV29-1
j_call: TRBJ1-1
d_call: TRBD1
cdr3_nt: TGCAGCGTTCTATCAACAGGGGGGGGTGCGGCTTTCTTT
cdr3_aa: CSVLSTGGGAAFF

clone_size: many
v_call: TRBV18
j_call: TRBJ2-6
d_call: -
cdr3_nt: TGTGCCAGCTCCCCCAGAGGAGGGGCCTACTCTGGGGCCAACGTCCTGACTTTC
cdr3_aa: CASSPRGGAYSGANVLTF

clone_size: few
v_call: TRBV20-1
j_call: TRBJ2-7
d_call: -
cdr3_nt: TGCAGTGCTAGAGTCTCTACGGGGACGCACTACGAGCAGTACTTC
cdr3_aa: CSARVSTGTHYEQYF

clone_size: -
v_call: TRBV9
j_call: TRBJ1-4
d_call: -
cdr3_nt: TGTGCCAGCAGCATCGACGGACTCCGAAATGAAAAACTGTTTTTT
cdr3_aa: CASSIDGLRNEKLFF

clone_size: -
v_call: TRBV12-3/TRBV12-4
j_call: TRBJ1-2
d_call: -
cdr3_nt: TGTGCCAGCAGTTTCGGTCAGCCCGTCTATGGCTACACCTTC
cdr3_aa: CASSFGQPVYGYTF